Reported below is one T cell receptor (beta chain). This entry is derived from a study of PD-L1 blockade in urothelial cancer. The repertoire was sequenced with immunoSEQ multiplex PCR; TCRdb's copy has only in-frame clones and lacks some. The sample lists approximately 110,000 clones; 70% to 90% were seen once. Patient disease was locally advanced or metastatic urothelial carcinoma. Between 1 and 8 samples per patient were obtained, pretreatment and on-treatment. Per the germline V gene, CDR1 is SQVTM and CDR2 is ANQGSEA. This CDR3 spans 14 amino acids. The ends lost 5 bases at V and 12 bases at J; junction bases unmatched: 9.

The chain carries TRBV29-1 and TRBJ2-1; 14 bases fit TRBD2. This TCR came from a man in his forties or fifties with urothelial cancer. The sample here was PBMCs, taken around atezolizumab (anti-PD-L1) treatment. Here the CDR3 DNA reads TGCAGCGTTCCCCGGGGACTAGCGGGAGTGGGGCAGTTCTTC. As protein: CSVPRGLAGVGQFF.